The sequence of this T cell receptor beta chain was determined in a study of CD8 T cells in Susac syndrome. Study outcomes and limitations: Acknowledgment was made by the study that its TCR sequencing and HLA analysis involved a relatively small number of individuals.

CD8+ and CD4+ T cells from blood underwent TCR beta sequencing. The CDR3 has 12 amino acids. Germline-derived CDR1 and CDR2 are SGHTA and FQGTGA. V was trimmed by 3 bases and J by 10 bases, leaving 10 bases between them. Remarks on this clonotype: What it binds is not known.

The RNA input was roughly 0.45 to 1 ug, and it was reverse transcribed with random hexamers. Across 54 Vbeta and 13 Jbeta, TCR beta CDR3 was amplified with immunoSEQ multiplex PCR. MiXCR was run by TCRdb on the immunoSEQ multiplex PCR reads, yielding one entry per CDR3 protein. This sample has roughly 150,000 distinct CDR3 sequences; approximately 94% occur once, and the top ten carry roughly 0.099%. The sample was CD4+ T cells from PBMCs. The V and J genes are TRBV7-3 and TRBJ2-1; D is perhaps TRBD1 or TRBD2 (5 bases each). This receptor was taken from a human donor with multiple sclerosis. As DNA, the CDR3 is TGTGCCAGCAGCTTTTCTGGGGACGAGCAGTTCTTC. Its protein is CASSFSGDEQFF.